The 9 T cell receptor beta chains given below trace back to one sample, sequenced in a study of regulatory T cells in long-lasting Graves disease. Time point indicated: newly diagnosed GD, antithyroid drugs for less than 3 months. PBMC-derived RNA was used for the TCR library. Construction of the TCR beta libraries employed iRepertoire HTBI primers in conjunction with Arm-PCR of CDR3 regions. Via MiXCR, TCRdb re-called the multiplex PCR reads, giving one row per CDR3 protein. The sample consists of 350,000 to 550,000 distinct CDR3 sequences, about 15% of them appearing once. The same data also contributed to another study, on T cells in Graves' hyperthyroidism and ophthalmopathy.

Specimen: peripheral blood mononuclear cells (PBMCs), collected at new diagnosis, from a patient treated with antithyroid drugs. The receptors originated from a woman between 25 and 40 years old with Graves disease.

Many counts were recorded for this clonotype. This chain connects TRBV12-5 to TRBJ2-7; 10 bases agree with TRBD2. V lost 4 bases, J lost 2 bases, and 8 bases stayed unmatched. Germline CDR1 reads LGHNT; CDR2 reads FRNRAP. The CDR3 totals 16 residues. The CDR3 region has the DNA TGTGCTAGTGGTTCCCCTCAAGCGGGAGGGCCCTACGAGCAGTACTTC. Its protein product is CASGSPQAGGPYEQYF.

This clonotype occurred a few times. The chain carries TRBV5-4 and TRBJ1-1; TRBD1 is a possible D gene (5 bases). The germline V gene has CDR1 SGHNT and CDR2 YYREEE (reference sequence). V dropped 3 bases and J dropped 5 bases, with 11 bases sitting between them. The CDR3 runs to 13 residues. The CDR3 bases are TGTGCCAGCAGCTGGGGACCGTGGACTGAAGCTTTCTTT. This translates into CASSWGPWTEAFF.

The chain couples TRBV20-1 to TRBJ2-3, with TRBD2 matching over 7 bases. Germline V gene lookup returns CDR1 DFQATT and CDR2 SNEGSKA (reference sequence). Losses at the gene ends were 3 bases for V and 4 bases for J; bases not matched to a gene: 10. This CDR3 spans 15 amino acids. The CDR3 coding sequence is TGCAGTGCTAGGTTTCGGGAGGAGGGCCCAGATACGCAGTATTTT. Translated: CSARFREEGPDTQYF.

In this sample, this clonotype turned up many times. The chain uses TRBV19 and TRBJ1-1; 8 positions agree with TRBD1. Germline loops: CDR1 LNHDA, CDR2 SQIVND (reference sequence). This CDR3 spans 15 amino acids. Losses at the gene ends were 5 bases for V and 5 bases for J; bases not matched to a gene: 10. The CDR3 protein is CASSPGRTGRTEAFF. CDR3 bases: TGTGCCAGTAGTCCCGGCCGGACAGGGAGGACTGAAGCTTTCTTT.

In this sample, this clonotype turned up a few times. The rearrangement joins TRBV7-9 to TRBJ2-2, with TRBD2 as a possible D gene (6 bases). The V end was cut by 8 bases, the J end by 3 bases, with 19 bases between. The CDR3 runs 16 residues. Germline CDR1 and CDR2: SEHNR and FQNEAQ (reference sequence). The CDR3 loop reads CASSPLGGGDTGELFF. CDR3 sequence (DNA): TGTGCCAGCTCCCCCCTGGGGGGAGGAGACACCGGGGAGCTGTTTTTT.

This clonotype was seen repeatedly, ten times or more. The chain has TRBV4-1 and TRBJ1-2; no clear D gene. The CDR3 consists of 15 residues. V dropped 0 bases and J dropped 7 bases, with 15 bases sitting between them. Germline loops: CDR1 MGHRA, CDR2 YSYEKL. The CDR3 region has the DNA TGCGCCAGCAGCCAAGATATACGGAGTGTGGGTGGCTACACCTTC. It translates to CASSQDIRSVGGYTF.

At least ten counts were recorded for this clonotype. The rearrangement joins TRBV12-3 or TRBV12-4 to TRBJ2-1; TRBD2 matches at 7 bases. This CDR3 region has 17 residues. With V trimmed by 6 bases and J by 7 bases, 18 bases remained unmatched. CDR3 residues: CASSPSLLLAIGNEQFF. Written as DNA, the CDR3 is TGTGCCAGCAGCCCCTCCCTGCTACTAGCGATCGGGAATGAGCAGTTCTTC.

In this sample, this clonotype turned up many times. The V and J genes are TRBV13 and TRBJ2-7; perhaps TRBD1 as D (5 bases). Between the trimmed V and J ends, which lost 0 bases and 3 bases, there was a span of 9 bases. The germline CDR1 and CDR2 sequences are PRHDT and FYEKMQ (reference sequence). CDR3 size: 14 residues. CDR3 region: CASSLGRTGYEQYF. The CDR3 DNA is TGTGCCAGCAGCTTAGGCCGAACAGGCTACGAGCAGTACTTC.

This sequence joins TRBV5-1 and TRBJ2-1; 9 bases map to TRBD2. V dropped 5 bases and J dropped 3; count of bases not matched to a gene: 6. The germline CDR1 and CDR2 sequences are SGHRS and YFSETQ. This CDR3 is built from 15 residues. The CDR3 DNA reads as TGCGCCAGCAGGCCCCTAGCGGGAAACTACAATGAGCAGTTCTTC. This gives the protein CASRPLAGNYNEQFF.